This T cell receptor (beta chain) was profiled in a study of Ad26.COV2.S vaccination and SARS-CoV-2 variants. Study-wide background: Intramuscularly, Ad26.COV2.S was given either once or twice, 56 days apart. Study-wide results and limits: Possibly, TCR breadth and depth analyses underestimated total T cell responses.

Measured with immunoSEQ multiplex PCR; TCRdb has only the in-frame clones, and not every one. The repertoire holds roughly 460,000 clones, with 80% to 90% as singletons. Turning to this clone: As yet, its antigen is unknown.

This CDR3 is 14 amino acids long. Treatment of the sample: about 20 received Ad26.COV2.S at low or high dose, single or two shots; roughly five received placebo; per-sample allocation not given. Sampling occurred on day 63 after the first vaccine or placebo injection. J is TRBJ2-7 and V is TRBV21-1; the table names TRBD2, a call not compared with the DNA. TRBV21-1 is marked as a pseudogene. The sample was peripheral blood, taken in a trial of Ad26.COV2.S vaccine versus placebo. This receptor was taken from a person between 18 and 60 years old who received the Ad26.COV2.S COVID-19 vaccine or a placebo. CDR3 DNA: TGTGCCAGCAGCAATCAGGGACTCGCCTACGAGCAGTACTTC. Its protein is CASSNQGLAYEQYF.